The next 4 T cell receptor beta chains were all read from a single sample in a study of blood T cells in healthy people across ages. With a J-beta primer mix and a sample-barcoded 5' primer, a second PCR ran about 6 to 11 cycles. TCRdb reanalysed the 5' RACE reads using MiXCR and keeps one entry per CDR3 protein. The table has some 1.5 million distinct CDR3 sequences, approximately 43% seen once. Source material: blood. All receptors derive from a woman between 18 and 29 years old in good health.

This chain links TRBV5-6 with TRBJ2-5, with D perhaps TRBD2 (7 bases). Matching the DNA end better, TRBJ2-7 makes the J call doubtful. The CDR3 spans 14 residues. CDR1 SGHDT and CDR2 YYEEEE come from the germline V gene. The CDR3 nucleotides read TGTGCCAGCAGTGCGGGGGCGGGACGCTACGAGCAGTACTTC. Translation gives CASSAGAGRYEQYF.

V gene TRBV4-1 combines with J gene TRBJ2-3; 14 bases agree with TRBD2. The V gene end was trimmed by 5 bases and the J gene end by 8 bases; junction bases not matched to a gene: 6. This CDR3 spans 15 amino acids. The germline gives CDR1 MGHRA, CDR2 YSYEKL. The DNA for the CDR3 is TGCGCCAGCAGCAAGACTAGCGGGGGGGCGGCTACGCAGTATTTT. It encodes CASSKTSGGAATQYF.

The chain joins TRBV9 to TRBJ1-5, with D unresolved. Germline lookup yields CDR1 SGDLS and CDR2 YYNGEE. The length of the CDR3 is 15 residues. V lost 1 base and J 0 bases, leaving 8 bases between the germline ends. Here the CDR3 DNA reads TGTGCCAGCAGCGTAAGTGATCTTAGCAATCAGCCCCAGCATTTT. As protein: CASSVSDLSNQPQHF.

The chain carries TRBV6-5 and TRBJ2-1; the D gene could be TRBD1 or TRBD2 (5 bases each). CDR3 length: 13 residues. The ends were cut back, 6 bases at V and 9 bases at J, with 15 bases in the middle. Germline V lookup: CDR1 MNHEY, CDR2 SVGAGI. Written as DNA, the CDR3 is TGTGCCAGCAGCTCCCTCCGTGGGGGTGAGCAGTTCTTC. Protein sequence: CASSSLRGGEQFF.